These T cell receptor beta chains were read from a single sample in a study of cytomegalovirus exposure and HLA in healthy donors. Only in-frame clones appear in the TCRdb table, and some are missing; sequencing was by immunoSEQ multiplex PCR. The sample contains under 100,000 clones, about 74% of which appear only once. Sequencing input: PBMCs. These receptors were collected from a woman aged 45-59 years in good health and CMV-seropositive. CDR3s include the opening cysteine and the closing phenylalanine or tryptophan. The order of the fields is V gene, clone size, J gene, D gene, CDR3 protein, CDR3 DNA. D genes are given only for firm matches. Clone size, where shown, is once, few, many, or a class for clones that have expanded.

>TRBV7-9|.|TRBJ2-7|.
CATRRGAEEQYF
TGTGCCACCCGCCGGGGGGCGGAAGAGCAGTACTTC
>TRBV6-5|.|TRBJ2-1|TRBD1
CATGRGRGEQFF
TGTGCCACCGGCAGGGGGCGGGGTGAGCAGTTCTTC
>TRBV28|.|TRBJ1-4|TRBD1
CASSLGQGGNEKLFF
TGTGCCAGCAGTTTAGGACAGGGGGGAAATGAAAAACTGTTTTTT
>TRBV6-1|.|TRBJ2-5|TRBD2
CASRLRLASARAQYF
TGTGCCAGCAGACTCAGACTAGCTTCCGCAAGGGCCCAGTACTTC
>TRBV6-4|.|TRBJ2-7|TRBD1
CASSGVARTGFYEQYF
TGTGCCAGCAGTGGGGTGGCCCGGACAGGATTCTACGAGCAGTACTTC
>TRBV27|.|TRBJ2-5|TRBD1
CASSPRQGAFETQYF
TGTGCCAGCAGTCCACGACAGGGGGCGTTTGAGACCCAGTACTTC
>TRBV7-2|.|TRBJ2-7|TRBD2
CASSLTWGGESYEQYF
TGTGCCAGCAGCTTAACGTGGGGGGGGGAATCCTACGAGCAGTACTTC
>TRBV9|.|TRBJ2-5|.
CASSVRDGWEETQYF
TGTGCCAGCAGCGTCAGAGACGGGTGGGAGGAGACCCAGTACTTC
>TRBV19|.|TRBJ1-5|.
CASSMGHPQSQHF
TGTGCCAGTAGTATGGGCCACCCACAGTCCCAGCATTTT
>TRBV5-8|.|TRBJ1-1|TRBD1
CASSPVGTGKTEAFF
TGTGCCAGCAGTCCCGTAGGGACAGGAAAGACTGAAGCTTTCTTT
>TRBV28|.|TRBJ2-7|TRBD1
CASSWDSAYEQYF
TGTGCCAGCAGTTGGGACAGCGCCTACGAGCAGTACTTC
>TRBV6-6|few|TRBJ1-1|.
CASSPRPTLNTEAFF
TGTGCCAGCAGTCCCAGACCGACACTGAACACTGAAGCTTTCTTT
>TRBV19|.|TRBJ2-3|.
CASSTGGGQDTDTQYF
TGTGCCAGTAGCACAGGGGGGGGACAGGACACAGATACGCAGTATTTT
>TRBV9|.|TRBJ2-1|.
CASSVGGLAPNGEQFF
TGTGCCAGCAGCGTAGGGGGGCTAGCACCTAACGGTGAGCAGTTCTTC
>TRBV4-2|.|TRBJ2-2|.
CASSFNPLAEDTGELFF
TGTGCCAGCAGCTTTAACCCCTTAGCGGAGGACACCGGGGAGCTGTTTTTT
>TRBV5-1|.|TRBJ2-2|TRBD1
CASSLGGDSYTGELFF
TGCGCCAGCAGCTTGGGAGGGGACAGCTACACCGGGGAGCTGTTTTTT
>TRBV27|.|TRBJ2-5|.
CASTPGVGETQYF
TGTGCCAGCACCCCGGGGGTTGGAGAGACCCAGTACTTC
>TRBV7-9|once|TRBJ2-5|.
CASSLGFSGEETQYF
TGTGCCAGCAGCTTAGGTTTTTCGGGAGAAGAGACCCAGTACTTC
>TRBV25-1|few|TRBJ1-3|.
CASSEDISGNTIYF
TGTGCCAGCAGTGAAGACATCTCTGGAAACACCATATATTTT
>TRBV19|.|TRBJ2-1|TRBD2
CASSRGGLNYNEQFF
TGTGCCAGTTCCCGCGGGGGACTAAACTACAATGAGCAGTTCTTC
>TRBV4-2|.|TRBJ1-5|TRBD1
CASSQGTGELQPQHF
TGTGCCAGCAGCCAAGGGACAGGGGAGCTTCAGCCCCAGCATTTT
>TRBV28|.|TRBJ2-5|TRBD2
CASSLAGAQATQYF
TGTGCCAGCAGTTTAGCGGGAGCCCAGGCGACCCAGTACTTC
>TRBV5-6|few|TRBJ2-7|.
CASRTGTYSYEQYF
TGTGCCAGCAGGACCGGGACTTACTCCTACGAGCAGTACTTC
>TRBV5-6|.|TRBJ1-1|.
CASSSGFGNTEAFF
TGTGCCAGCAGCTCAGGTTTTGGGAACACTGAAGCTTTCTTT
>TRBV28|.|TRBJ2-7|.
CASIPRGGAYEQYF
TGTGCCAGCATCCCGAGGGGGGGAGCCTACGAGCAGTACTTC
>TRBV6-5|few|TRBJ2-3|TRBD2
CASSYSGAGGGDTQYF
TGTGCCAGCAGTTACTCGGGAGCGGGAGGTGGAGATACGCAGTATTTT
>TRBV7-9|.|TRBJ1-1|.
CASSLKQVNTEAFF
TGTGCCAGCAGCTTAAAACAGGTGAACACTGAAGCTTTCTTT
>TRBV11-2|.|TRBJ1-5|.
CASSLGRGWSQHF
TGTGCCAGCAGCTTGGGTAGGGGTTGGTCCCAGCATTTT